Each of the 2 T cell receptor beta chains below was sequenced from the same sample in a study of blood T cell repertoires in COVID-19 (dated by TCRdb to about 2020). Library creation used the immunoSEQ multiplex PCR assay. Here the immuneACCESS table is served through TCRdb, limited to in-frame sequences with V and J called. Missing clones are a known gap in these copies; in checked studies unresolved V genes cover under half, and the rest lacks a known reason. The sample table contains some 260,000 clones; only one count was recorded for 80% to 90% of them. The ten largest clones capture about 10% of the sample. The sample consisted of peripheral blood. These receptors originate from a woman aged 70 to 79 with COVID-19, enrolled during active disease.

The V gene is TRBV5-1, the J gene TRBJ2-2, with 10 bases fitting TRBD2. Germline lookup yields CDR1 SGHRS and CDR2 YFSETQ. V trimming: 6 bases; J trimming: 7 bases; junction bases outside the gene matches: 9. The CDR3 spans 15 residues. CDR3 residues: CASTMGTSVSGELFF. The CDR3 nucleotides are TGCGCCAGCACTATGGGGACTAGCGTAAGCGGGGAGCTGTTTTTT.

The chain employs TRBV7-2 and TRBJ2-1; D unresolved. The germline V gene encodes CDR1 SGHTA and CDR2 FQGNSA. The CDR3 covers 13 residues. V shed 2 bases and J shed 8 bases, with 10 bases lying between them. Here the CDR3 reads CASSLQVLYEQFF. In nucleotides, the CDR3 is TGTGCCAGCAGCTTACAGGTTTTATATGAGCAGTTCTTC.